This T cell receptor beta chain was retrieved from a study of Ad26.COV2.S vaccination and SARS-CoV-2 variants. Study as a whole: By the intramuscular route, Ad26.COV2.S was given once, or twice 56 days apart. Notes on the study in general: Vaccine and placebo groups showed comparable non-spike TCR breadth.

Specified treatment: around 19 received Ad26.COV2.S at low or high dose, single or two shots; 5 received placebo; per-sample allocation not given. After the first vaccine or placebo injection, samples were drawn on day 63. The sample came from a Boston adult aged 18-55 years. Profiling relied on immunoSEQ multiplex PCR, and the TCRdb table lists in-frame clones only, not all of them. The data show 200,000 to 250,000 clones, roughly 90% seen once. Trimming cost V 4 bases and J 4 bases, with 4 bases left between them. CDR3 size: 10 residues. Per the germline V gene, CDR1 is DFQATT and CDR2 is SNEGSKA (reference sequence). As regards this clone: Its antigen is not identified.

This chain connects TRBV20-1 to TRBJ2-5, with D uncertain. The sample in question was peripheral blood, obtained in a trial of Ad26.COV2.S vaccine versus placebo. The TCR originated in a person between 18 and 65 years old who received the Ad26.COV2.S COVID-19 vaccine or a placebo. As DNA, the CDR3 is TGCAGTGCTACGAGAGAGACCCAGTACTTC. Residues: CSATRETQYF.